The clone carrying this TCR beta chain turned up a few times. The data stem from a study of blood T cell repertoires in COVID-19. Here immunoSEQ multiplex PCR was the method, and the copy in TCRdb shows in-frame clones only, minus some. There are about 250,000 clones in the sample; roughly four fifths occur only once, and roughly 4.7% lies in the top ten. Cohorts were based on clinical histories the participants reported. The V end lost 9 bases, the J end lost 0 bases, and 15 bases lay between the germline ends. The V gene's germline CDR1 is SNHLY and CDR2 FYNNEI. The CDR3 is 14 amino acids. The TCR was taken from a man aged 40-49 years who had been exposed to COVID-19. This sequence joins TRBV2 and TRBJ2-7; tentative D call: TRBD2 (6 bases). The sequenced material came from PBMCs or T cells enriched from blood (not recorded which). As DNA, the CDR3 is TGTGCCAGTCGATTAAGGCGGGACTCCTACGAGCAGTACTTC. This encodes CASRLRRDSYEQYF.